This is a list of T cell receptor beta chains from one sample in a study of T cell responses to AZD1222 COVID-19 vaccine. Profiled with immunoSEQ multiplex PCR; TCRdb holds only in-frame clones, not every one. This sample has about 170,000 clones, with 75% to 90% found just once. The sequencing here drew on peripheral blood, taken on day 0 of AZD1222 vaccination. All receptors come from an adult in good health. The CDR3 runs from the conserved cysteine through the conserved F or W. D genes are given only for firm matches. Where a row states a size, it is once, few, many or the class of an expanded clone; other rows omit it.

NA,TRBJ1-1,TRBV5-6,NA,15,TGTGCCAGCACCCACCTTGGCGGACTGAACACTGAAGCTTTCTTT,CASTHLGGLNTEAFF
NA,TRBJ1-1,TRBV5-4,NA,15,TGTGCCAGCAGCTTGGTACTTGCCGGGGCCAGTGAAGCTTTCTTT,CASSLVLAGASEAFF
NA,TRBJ2-5,TRBV5-5,NA,17,TGTGCCAGCAGCCGTGAGGCAGGGCGGTCGTACCAAGAGACCCAGTACTTC,CASSREAGRSYQETQYF
NA,TRBJ2-3,TRBV4-3,NA,18,TGCGCCAGCAGCCTAGTTTTAAAGGGACCGGCGGATACAGATACGCAGTATTTT,CASSLVLKGPADTDTQYF
NA,TRBJ1-2,TRBV2,NA,12,TGTGCCAGCAGTGAACAGGGTTTTGGCTACACCTTC,CASSEQGFGYTF
NA,TRBJ2-3,TRBV20-1,NA,11,TGCAGTGCTAGTAACAGGGAGCTCTCGTATTTT,CSASNRELSYF
NA,TRBJ1-4,TRBV5-8,TRBD1,18,TGTGCCAGCAGCACCGGACAGGGGGTGTTGAAGACTAATGAAAAACTGTTTTTT,CASSTGQGVLKTNEKLFF
NA,TRBJ2-2,TRBV19,TRBD1,15,TGTGCCAGTAGGGGACAGGGGGCGCGGACCGGGGAGCTGTTTTTT,CASRGQGARTGELFF
NA,TRBJ1-5,TRBV7-8,TRBD1,15,TGTGCCAGCAGCTCGGGGACAGGGGGCCGTGGGCCCCAGCATTTT,CASSSGTGGRGPQHF
NA,TRBJ1-2,TRBV10-3,NA,14,TGTGCCATCAGTGAGTCGATTGATAGTTATGGCTACACCTTC,CAISESIDSYGYTF
NA,TRBJ2-3,TRBV5-1,NA,14,TGCGCCAGCAGCTTGGACAGGGCGTCAGATACGCAGTATTTT,CASSLDRASDTQYF
NA,TRBJ2-3,TRBV7-3,NA,17,TGTGCCAGCAGCCCGTCCCCGGGACACCCCCCCACAGATACGCAGTATTTT,CASSPSPGHPPTDTQYF
NA,TRBJ1-6,TRBV4-1,TRBD1,14,TGCGCCAGCAGCCAAACAAACAGGGGGCCCACCCTCCACTTT,CASSQTNRGPTLHF
NA,TRBJ2-2,TRBV18,TRBD2,17,TGTGCCAGCTCACCGTCACGGACTAGCGGAAACACCGGGGAGCTGTTTTTT,CASSPSRTSGNTGELFF
NA,TRBJ2-1,TRBV6-5,NA,13,TGTGCCGAAGCCCTCAACTCCTACAATGAGCAGTTCTTC,CAEALNSYNEQFF
NA,TRBJ2-6,TRBV5-1,TRBD1,16,TGCGCCAGCAGCTGGGACAGGACGTCGGGGGCCAACGTCCTGACTTTC,CASSWDRTSGANVLTF
NA,TRBJ2-1,TRBV4-1,TRBD2,16,TGCGCCAGCAGCCAAGTTGCGGGGGGGCGGTACAATGAGCAGTTCTTC,CASSQVAGGRYNEQFF
NA,TRBJ2-3,TRBV12-3/TRBV12-4,NA,12,TGTGCCAGCAGTTTCGGGGCAGATACGCAGTATTTT,CASSFGADTQYF
NA,TRBJ2-1,TRBV19,NA,14,TGTGCCAGTACCACGGCTTCGGCCGACAATGAGCAGTTCTTC,CASTTASADNEQFF
NA,TRBJ1-6,TRBV3-1/TRBV3-2,NA,15,TGTGCCAGCAGCCAAGCCGGGGGTTTAAATTCACCCCTCCACTTT,CASSQAGGLNSPLHF
NA,TRBJ1-1,TRBV5-1,NA,15,TGCGCCAGCAGTCCAGACAGCCTCATGAACACTGAAGCTTTCTTT,CASSPDSLMNTEAFF
NA,TRBJ1-6,TRBV4-3,NA,13,TGCGCCAGCAGCCAAGCTAGGAATTCACCCCTCCACTTT,CASSQARNSPLHF
NA,TRBJ1-2,TRBV19,TRBD1,13,TGTGCCAGTACCCCAGGGGGGAGCTATGGCTACACCTTC,CASTPGGSYGYTF
NA,TRBJ2-5,TRBV4-1,NA,14,TGCGCCAGCAGCCACCCTTCCCGGAAAGAGACCCAGTACTTC,CASSHPSRKETQYF
NA,TRBJ2-3,TRBV18,NA,16,TGTGCCAGCTCACCAATTAGGCAGGTGGGCGCAGATACGCAGTATTTT,CASSPIRQVGADTQYF
once,TRBJ2-1,TRBV4-1,TRBD1,16,TGCGCCAGCAGCCAAGATCGGACAGGCCGCTACAATGAGCAGTTCTTC,CASSQDRTGRYNEQFF
NA,TRBJ2-5,TRBV28,NA,14,TGTGCCAGCAGTGTAATCGGAAGCGGAGAGACCCAGTACTTC,CASSVIGSGETQYF
NA,TRBJ2-3,TRBV5-3,NA,16,TGTGCCAGAAGCCCGCCTAGAAACTATAGCACAGATACGCAGTATTTT,CARSPPRNYSTDTQYF
NA,TRBJ1-2,TRBV28,TRBD1,15,TGTGCCAGCAGTTTACCACTGGGACAGGACTATGGCTACACCTTC,CASSLPLGQDYGYTF
NA,TRBJ2-5,TRBV9,TRBD2,16,TGTGCCAGCAGCCTCTCTGGCGGGGGGCTTGAAGAGACCCAGTACTTC,CASSLSGGGLEETQYF